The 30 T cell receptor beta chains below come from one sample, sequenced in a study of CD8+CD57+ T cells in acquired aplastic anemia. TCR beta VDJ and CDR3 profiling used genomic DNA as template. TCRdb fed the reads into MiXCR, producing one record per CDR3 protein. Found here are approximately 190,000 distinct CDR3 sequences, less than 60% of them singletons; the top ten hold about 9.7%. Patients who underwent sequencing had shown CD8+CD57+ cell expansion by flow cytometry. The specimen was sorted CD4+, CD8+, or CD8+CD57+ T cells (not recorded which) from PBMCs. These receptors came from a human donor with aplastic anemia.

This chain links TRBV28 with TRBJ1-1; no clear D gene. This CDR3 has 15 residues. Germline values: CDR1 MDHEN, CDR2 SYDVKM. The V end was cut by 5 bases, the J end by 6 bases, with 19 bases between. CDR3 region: CASSPPDIIRPEAFF. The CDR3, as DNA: TGTGCCAGCAGTCCACCAGACATAATAAGGCCTGAAGCTTTCTTT.

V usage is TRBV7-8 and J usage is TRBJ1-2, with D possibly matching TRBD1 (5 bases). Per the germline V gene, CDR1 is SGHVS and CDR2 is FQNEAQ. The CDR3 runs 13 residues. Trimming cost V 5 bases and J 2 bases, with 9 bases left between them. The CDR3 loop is CASSRQTNYGYTF. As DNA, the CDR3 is TGTGCCAGCAGCCGACAGACAAACTATGGCTACACCTTC.

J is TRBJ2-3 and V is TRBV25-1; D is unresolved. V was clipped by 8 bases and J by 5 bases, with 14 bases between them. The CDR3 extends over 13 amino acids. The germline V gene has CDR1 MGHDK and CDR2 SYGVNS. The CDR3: CASSPPSGDTQYF. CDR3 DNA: TGTGCCAGCTCACCACCAAGTGGAGATACGCAGTATTTT.

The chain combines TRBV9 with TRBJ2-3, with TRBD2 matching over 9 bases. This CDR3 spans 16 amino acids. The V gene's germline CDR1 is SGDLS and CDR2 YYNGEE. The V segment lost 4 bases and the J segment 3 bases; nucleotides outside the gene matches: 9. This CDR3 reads CASSKRAGGRTDTQYF. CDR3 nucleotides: TGTGCCAGCAGCAAGAGGGCGGGGGGGCGGACAGATACGCAGTATTTT.

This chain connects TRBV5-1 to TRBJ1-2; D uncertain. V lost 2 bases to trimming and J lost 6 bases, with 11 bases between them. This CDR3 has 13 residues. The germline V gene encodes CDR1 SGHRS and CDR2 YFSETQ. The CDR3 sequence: CASSFGREDGYTF. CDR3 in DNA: TGCGCCAGCAGCTTTGGGAGGGAGGATGGCTACACCTTC.

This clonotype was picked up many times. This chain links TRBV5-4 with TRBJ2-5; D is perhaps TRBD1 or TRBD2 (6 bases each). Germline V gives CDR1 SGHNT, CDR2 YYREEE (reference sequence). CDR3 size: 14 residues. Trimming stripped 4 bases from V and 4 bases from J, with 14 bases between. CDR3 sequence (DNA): TGTGCCAGCAGCCCTAGGGGGGAGACAGAGACCCAGTACTTC. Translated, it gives CASSPRGETETQYF.

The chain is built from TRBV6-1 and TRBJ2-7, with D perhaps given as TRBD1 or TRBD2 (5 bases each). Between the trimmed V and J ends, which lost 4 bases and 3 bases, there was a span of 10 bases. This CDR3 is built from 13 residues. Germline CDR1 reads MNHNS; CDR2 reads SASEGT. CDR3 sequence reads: CASSVGVVYEQYF. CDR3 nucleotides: TGTGCCAGCAGTGTGGGGGTGGTCTACGAGCAGTACTTC.

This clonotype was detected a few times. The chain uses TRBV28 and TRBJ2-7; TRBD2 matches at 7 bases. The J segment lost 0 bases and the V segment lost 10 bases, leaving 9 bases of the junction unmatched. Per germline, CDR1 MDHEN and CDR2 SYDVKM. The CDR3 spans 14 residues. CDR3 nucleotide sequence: TGTGCCACCAAAACGGGCGGGAGCTCCTACGAGCAGTACTTC. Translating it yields CATKTGGSSYEQYF.

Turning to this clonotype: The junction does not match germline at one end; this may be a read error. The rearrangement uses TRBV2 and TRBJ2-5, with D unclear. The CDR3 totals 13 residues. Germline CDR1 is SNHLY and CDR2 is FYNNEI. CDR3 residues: CASREVASRTQYF. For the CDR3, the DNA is TGTGCCAGCAGGGAAGTGGCTTCTCGGACCCAGTACTTC.

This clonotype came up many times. The CDR3 DNA reads as TGTGCCAGCAGTTCCCTGACCGGCACCGGGGAGCTGTTTTTT. It translates to CASSSLTGTGELFF. This chain links TRBV6-1 with TRBJ2-2, with D hard to call. CDR3 size: 14 residues. Germline-derived CDR1 and CDR2 are MNHNS and SASEGT. V lost 5 bases to trimming and J lost 4 bases, with 11 bases between them.

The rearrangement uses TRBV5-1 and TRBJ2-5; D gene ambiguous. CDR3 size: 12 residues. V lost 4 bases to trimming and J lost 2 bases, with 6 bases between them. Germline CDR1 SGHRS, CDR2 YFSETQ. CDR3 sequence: CASSTYQETQYF. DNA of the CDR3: TGCGCCAGCAGCACCTATCAAGAGACCCAGTACTTC. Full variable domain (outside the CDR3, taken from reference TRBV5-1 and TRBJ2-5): KAGVTQTPRYLIKTRGQQVTLSCSPISGHRSVSWYQQTPGQGLQFLFEYFSETQRNKGNFPGRFSGRQFSNSRSEMNVSTLELGDSALYLCASSTYQETQYFGPGTRLLVL.

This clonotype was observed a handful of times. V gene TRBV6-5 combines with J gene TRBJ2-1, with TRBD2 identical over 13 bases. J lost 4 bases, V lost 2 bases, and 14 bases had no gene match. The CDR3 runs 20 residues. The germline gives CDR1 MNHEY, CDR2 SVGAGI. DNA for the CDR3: TGTGCCAGCAGTTACCCTTGGACTAGCGGGAGCGGCATTGGATACAATGAGCAGTTCTTC. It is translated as CASSYPWTSGSGIGYNEQFF.

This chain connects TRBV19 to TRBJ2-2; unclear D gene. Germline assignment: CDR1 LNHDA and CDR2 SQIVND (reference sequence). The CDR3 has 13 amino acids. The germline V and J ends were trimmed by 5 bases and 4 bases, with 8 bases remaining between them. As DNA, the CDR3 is TGTGCCAGTAGTTGGTCGGTCACCGGGGAGCTGTTTTTT. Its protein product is CASSWSVTGELFF.

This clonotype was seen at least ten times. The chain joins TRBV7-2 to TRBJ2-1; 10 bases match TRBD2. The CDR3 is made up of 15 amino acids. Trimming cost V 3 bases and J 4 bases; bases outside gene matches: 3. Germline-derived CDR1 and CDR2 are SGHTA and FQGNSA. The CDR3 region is CASSFQAGGYNEQFF. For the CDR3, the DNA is TGTGCCAGCAGCTTTCAAGCGGGAGGGTACAATGAGCAGTTCTTC.

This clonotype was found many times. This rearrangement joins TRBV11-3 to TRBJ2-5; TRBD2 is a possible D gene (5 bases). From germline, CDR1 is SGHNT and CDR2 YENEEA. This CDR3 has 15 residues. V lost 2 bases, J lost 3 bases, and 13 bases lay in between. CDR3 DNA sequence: TGTGCCAGCAGCTTATCCGCGGGCACGAAAGAGACCCAGTACTTC. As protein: CASSLSAGTKETQYF. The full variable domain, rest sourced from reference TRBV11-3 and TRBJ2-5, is EAGVVQSPRYKIIEKKQPVAFWCNPISGHNTLYWYLQNLGQGPELLIRYENEEAVDDSQLPKDRFSAERLKGVDSTLKIQPAELGDSAVYLCASSLSAGTKETQYFGPGTRLLVL.

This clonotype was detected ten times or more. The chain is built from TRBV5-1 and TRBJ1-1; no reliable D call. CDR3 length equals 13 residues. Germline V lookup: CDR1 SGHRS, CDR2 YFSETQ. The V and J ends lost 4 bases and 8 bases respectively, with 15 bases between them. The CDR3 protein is CASSREVGSEAFF. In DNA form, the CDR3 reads TGCGCCAGCAGCCGGGAGGTGGGTTCCGAAGCTTTCTTT.

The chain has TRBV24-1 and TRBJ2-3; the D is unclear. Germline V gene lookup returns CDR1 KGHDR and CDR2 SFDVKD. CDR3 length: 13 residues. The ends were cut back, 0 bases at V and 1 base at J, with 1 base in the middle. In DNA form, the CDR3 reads TGTGCCACCAGTGATTTGGGCACAGATACGCAGTATTTT. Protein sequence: CATSDLGTDTQYF.

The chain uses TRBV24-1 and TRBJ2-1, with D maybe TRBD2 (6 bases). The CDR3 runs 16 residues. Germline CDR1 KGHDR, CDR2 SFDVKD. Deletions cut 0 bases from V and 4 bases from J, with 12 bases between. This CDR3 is CATSDLSRAGYNEQFF. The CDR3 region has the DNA TGTGCCACCAGTGATTTGAGCAGGGCGGGGTACAATGAGCAGTTCTTC.

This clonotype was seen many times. The CDR3 reads CASTRSGAQETQYF. CDR3 bases: TGCGCCAGCACTAGGTCAGGGGCACAAGAGACCCAGTACTTC. V and J are TRBV5-1 and TRBJ2-5; possibly TRBD1 for D (6 bases). Germline V lookup: CDR1 SGHRS, CDR2 YFSETQ. The CDR3 contains 14 residues. V was trimmed by 6 bases and J by 2 bases, leaving 14 bases between them.

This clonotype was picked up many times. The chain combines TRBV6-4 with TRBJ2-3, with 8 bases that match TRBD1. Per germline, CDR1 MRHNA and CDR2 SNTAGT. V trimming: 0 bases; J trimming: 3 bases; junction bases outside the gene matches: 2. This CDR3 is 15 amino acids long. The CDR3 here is CASSDSTGVTDTQYF. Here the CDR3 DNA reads TGTGCCAGCAGTGACTCGACAGGGGTAACAGATACGCAGTATTTT.

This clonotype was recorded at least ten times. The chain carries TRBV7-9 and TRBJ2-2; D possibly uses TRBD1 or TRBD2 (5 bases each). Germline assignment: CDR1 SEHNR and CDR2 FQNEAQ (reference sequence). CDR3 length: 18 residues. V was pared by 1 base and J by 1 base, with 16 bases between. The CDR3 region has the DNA TGTGCCAGCAGCTTAGGGAGGATGCAGGGAAGGAACACCGGGGAGCTGTTTTTT. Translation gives CASSLGRMQGRNTGELFF.

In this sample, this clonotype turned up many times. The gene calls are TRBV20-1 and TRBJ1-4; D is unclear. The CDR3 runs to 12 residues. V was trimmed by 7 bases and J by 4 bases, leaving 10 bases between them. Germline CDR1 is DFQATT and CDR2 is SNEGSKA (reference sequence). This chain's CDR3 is CSVPQRNEKLFF. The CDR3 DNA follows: TGCAGTGTTCCCCAGCGTAATGAAAAACTGTTTTTT.

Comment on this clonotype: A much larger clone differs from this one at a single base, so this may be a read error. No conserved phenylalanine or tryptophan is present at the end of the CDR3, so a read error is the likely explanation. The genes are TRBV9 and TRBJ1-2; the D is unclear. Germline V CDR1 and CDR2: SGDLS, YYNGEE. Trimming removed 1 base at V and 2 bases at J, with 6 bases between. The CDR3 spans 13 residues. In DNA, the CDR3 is TGTGCCAGCAGCGTAAACCCGAACTATGGCTACACCCTC. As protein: CASSVNPNYGYTL.

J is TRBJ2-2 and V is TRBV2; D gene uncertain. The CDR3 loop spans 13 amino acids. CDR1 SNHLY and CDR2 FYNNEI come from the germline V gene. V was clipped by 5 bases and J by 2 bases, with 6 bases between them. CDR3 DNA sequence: TGTGCCAGCAGTTTTCGTAACACCGGGGAGCTGTTTTTT. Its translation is CASSFRNTGELFF.

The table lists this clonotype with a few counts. CDR3 sequence: CASSFDGGFTEAFF. The CDR3 coding sequence is TGCGCCAGCAGCTTTGACGGCGGGTTCACTGAAGCTTTCTTT. The V call is TRBV5-1, the J call TRBJ1-1; the D is unclear. Germline CDR1 is SGHRS and CDR2 is YFSETQ. Trimming took off 2 bases at V and 4 bases at J, with 12 bases between the two ends. The CDR3 extends over 14 amino acids.

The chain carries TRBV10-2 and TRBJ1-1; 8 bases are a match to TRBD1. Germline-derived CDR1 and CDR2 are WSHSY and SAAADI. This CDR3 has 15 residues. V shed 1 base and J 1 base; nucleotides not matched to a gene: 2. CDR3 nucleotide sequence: TGCGCCAGCAGTGAGTGGCAGGGGGCGAACACTGAAGCTTTCTTT. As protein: CASSEWQGANTEAFF.

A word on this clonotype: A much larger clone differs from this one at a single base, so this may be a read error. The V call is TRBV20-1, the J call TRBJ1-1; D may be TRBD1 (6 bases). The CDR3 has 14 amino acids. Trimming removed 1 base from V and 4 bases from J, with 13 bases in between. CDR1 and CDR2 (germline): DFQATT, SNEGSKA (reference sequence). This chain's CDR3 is CSARAGGPSTEAFF. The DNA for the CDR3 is TGCAGTGCTAGAGCCGGGGGGCCGAGCACTGAAGCTTTCTTT.

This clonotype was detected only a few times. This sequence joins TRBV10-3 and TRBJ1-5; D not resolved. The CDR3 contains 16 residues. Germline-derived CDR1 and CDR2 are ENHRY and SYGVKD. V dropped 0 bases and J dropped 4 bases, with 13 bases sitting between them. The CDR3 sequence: CAISESTRGGNQPQHF. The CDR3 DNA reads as TGTGCCATCAGTGAGTCGACGCGCGGTGGTAATCAGCCCCAGCATTTT.

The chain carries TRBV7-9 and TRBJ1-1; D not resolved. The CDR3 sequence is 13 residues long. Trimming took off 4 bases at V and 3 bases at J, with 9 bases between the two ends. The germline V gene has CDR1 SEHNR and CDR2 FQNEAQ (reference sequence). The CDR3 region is CASSSTLDTEAFF. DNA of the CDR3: TGTGCCAGCAGCTCCACCCTGGACACTGAAGCTTTCTTT.

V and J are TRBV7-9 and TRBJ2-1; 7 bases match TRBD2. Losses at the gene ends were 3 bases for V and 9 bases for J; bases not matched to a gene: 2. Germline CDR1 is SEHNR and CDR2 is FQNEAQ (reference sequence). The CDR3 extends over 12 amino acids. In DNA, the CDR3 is TGTGCCAGCAGCTTGGGGGGGAGTGAGCAGTTCTTC. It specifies CASSLGGSEQFF.